This T cell receptor beta chain was recovered during a study of blood T cell repertoires in COVID-19. Measured with immunoSEQ multiplex PCR; TCRdb has only the in-frame clones, and not every one. The sample lists around 240,000 clones; around four fifths were seen once. This clone was observed a handful of times. Germline V gene data show CDR1 as LNHDA and CDR2 as SQIVND (reference sequence). Trimming at V came to 4 bases and at J to 6 bases, leaving 6 bases not matched to a gene. CDR3 length: 15 amino acids. This receptor was obtained from a woman older than 75 with acute or convalescent COVID-19. Sequencing was performed on peripheral blood. The chain uses TRBV19 and TRBJ2-1, with 10 nucleotides matching TRBD2. CDR3 in DNA: TGTGCCAGTAGTACCCCTAGCGGGGGAAGCAATGAGCAGTTCTTC. Its translation: CASSTPSGGSNEQFF.